Described below is a single T cell receptor (beta chain) sequence and its context. The record originates from a study of blood T cells in healthy people across ages. It was with a sample-barcoded 5' primer and a J-beta primer mix that a second PCR of about 6 to 12 cycles was run. Via MiXCR, TCRdb re-called the 5' RACE reads, giving one row per CDR3 protein. The sample has about 1.5 million distinct CDR3 sequences; approximately 42% are singletons. Germline V lookup: CDR1 SGHAT, CDR2 FQNNGV. Trimming removed 3 bases from V and 7 bases from J; junction bases left unmatched: 6. This CDR3 contains 14 residues.

Source material: blood. The TCR was taken from a woman aged 18-30 years in good health. The chain recombines TRBV11-2 with TRBJ1-1, with 9 bases matching TRBD1. The CDR3 protein is CASSFPTGGSEAFF. In DNA, the CDR3 is TGTGCCAGCAGCTTCCCGACAGGGGGAAGTGAAGCTTTCTTT.